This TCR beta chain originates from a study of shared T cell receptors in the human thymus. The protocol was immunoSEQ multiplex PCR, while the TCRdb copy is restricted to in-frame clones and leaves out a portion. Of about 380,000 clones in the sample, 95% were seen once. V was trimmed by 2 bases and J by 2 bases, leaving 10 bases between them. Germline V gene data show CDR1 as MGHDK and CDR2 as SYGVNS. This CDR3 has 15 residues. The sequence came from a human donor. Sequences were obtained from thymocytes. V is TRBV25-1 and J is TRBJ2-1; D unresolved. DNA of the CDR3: TGTGCCAGCAGTGAAGAAATTGTCCCCTACAATGAGCAGTTCTTC. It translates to CASSEEIVPYNEQFF.